The text below deals with one T cell receptor beta chain. The target antigen is unknown. Amplification targeted TCR beta CDR3 regions from RNA transcripts. An initial round of RT-PCR targeting the TCR CDR3 relied on the HTBI primer set. TCRdb re-called the multiplex PCR reads through MiXCR, storing one row per CDR3 protein. This table has over 450,000 distinct CDR3 sequences, 13% to 15% appearing once. CDR3 length equals 18 residues. Germline CDR1 is SGHVS and CDR2 is FQNEAQ. Trimming took 2 bases from V and 4 from J, leaving 23 bases between them. This sample was taken from a study of T cells in Graves' hyperthyroidism and ophthalmopathy. Findings and caveats of the study: Appearing also in blood were most of the thyroid clonotypes expanded above 0.001. Separating ophthalmopathy from stable hyperthyroidism was achieved by a 13 V-J model.

Every diagnosis used clinical symptoms, serum thyroxine and TRAb, thyroid ultrasound and orbital computed tomography. V gene TRBV7-8 combines with J gene TRBJ2-5, with no clear D. The sequence derives from a woman aged 18-29 years with Graves' hyperthyroidism. The sample consisted of blood. The CDR3 bases are TGTGCCAGCAGCTTAAACGTGGCCTCCCATAGAACGGGAGAGACCCAGTACTTC. This sequence encodes CASSLNVASHRTGETQYF.